Below are 25 T cell receptor beta chains sequenced from a single sample in a study of blood T cells in healthy people across ages. The use of a sample-barcoded 5' primer and a J-beta primer mix characterized a second PCR of about 6 to 11 cycles. TCRdb reprocessed the 5' RACE reads via MiXCR and lists one record per CDR3 protein. The profile shows over 700,000 distinct CDR3 sequences, around half of them singletons. The specimen was blood. The receptors were sampled from a man aged 80 or over in good health.

This clonotype was seen a handful of times. V and J are TRBV7-2 and TRBJ2-5; no clear D. The V gene's germline CDR1 is SGHTA and CDR2 FQGNSA. Trimming stripped 5 bases from V and 4 bases from J, with 14 bases between. The CDR3 consists of 14 residues. The CDR3 spells CASSRMHPPETQYF. Written as DNA, the CDR3 is TGTGCCAGCAGCCGCATGCACCCCCCAGAGACCCAGTACTTC.

CDR3 region: CASSSELETQYF. DNA of the CDR3: TGTGCCAGCAGTTCAGAGCTCGAGACCCAGTACTTC. The chain employs TRBV6-6 and TRBJ2-5; D remains unclear. This CDR3 has 12 residues. V lost 4 bases to trimming and J lost 5 bases, with 8 bases between them. From germline, CDR1 is MNHNY and CDR2 SVGAGI (reference sequence).

This clonotype was counted only a few times. The chain joins TRBV25-1 to TRBJ2-7, with a possible D match to TRBD1 (5 bases). V lost 6 bases and J lost 5, with 11 bases in between. The germline V gene has CDR1 MGHDK and CDR2 SYGVNS. This CDR3 spans 12 amino acids. The CDR3 loop reads CASSRAPNEQYF. Written as DNA, the CDR3 is TGTGCCAGCAGCAGGGCCCCCAACGAGCAGTACTTC.

The chain employs TRBV5-1 and TRBJ2-1, with 9 bases lining up with TRBD1. This CDR3 contains 16 residues. CDR1 is SGHRS and CDR2 is YFSETQ in the germline V gene. V trimming: 3 bases; J trimming: 6 bases; junction bases outside the gene matches: 10. The CDR3 region is CASSWTGTGLVNEQFF. CDR3 coding DNA: TGCGCCAGCAGCTGGACCGGGACAGGGTTGGTCAATGAGCAGTTCTTC.

The sample holds a few counts of this clonotype. The V call is TRBV29-1, the J call TRBJ2-3; 9 bases are shared with TRBD2. Germline V lookup: CDR1 SQVTM, CDR2 ANQGSEA. The V segment lost 7 bases and the J segment 14 bases; nucleotides outside the gene matches: 16. The CDR3 covers 13 residues. The CDR3 DNA is TGCAGCGCGTCGGGACTAGCCCACAGATACGCGTATTTT. This codes for CSASGLAHRYAYF.

This sequence joins TRBV5-1 and TRBJ1-1, with 7 bases identical to TRBD1. The J segment lost 4 bases and the V segment lost 4 bases, leaving 13 bases of the junction unmatched. Per germline, CDR1 SGHRS and CDR2 YFSETQ. The CDR3 is made up of 16 amino acids. The CDR3 loop reads CASSSGKRQGSTEAFF. The CDR3 DNA follows: TGCGCCAGCAGCAGTGGTAAAAGACAGGGAAGCACTGAAGCTTTCTTT.

A few counts support this clonotype. This chain links TRBV2 with TRBJ2-1; 9 nucleotides match TRBD1. CDR1 and CDR2 from the germline V gene are SNHLY and FYNNEI. CDR3 size: 18 residues. V dropped 2 bases and J dropped 3; count of bases not matched to a gene: 11. The CDR3 here is CASSERAPDRGFYNEQFF. CDR3 in DNA: TGTGCCAGCAGTGAAAGGGCCCCGGACAGGGGCTTCTACAATGAGCAGTTCTTC. Using reference TRBV2 and TRBJ2-1 for the parts outside the CDR3, the full variable domain is EPEVTQTPSHQVTQMGQEVILRCVPISNHLYFYWYRQILGQKVEFLVSFYNNEISEKSEIFDDQFSVERPDGSNFTLKIRSTKLEDSAMYFCASSERAPDRGFYNEQFFGPGTRLTVL.

The J gene is TRBJ2-3, the V gene TRBV5-1, with 7 bases that match TRBD2. The germline gives CDR1 SGHRS, CDR2 YFSETQ. V gave up 4 bases and J gave up 0 bases; unmatched junction bases: 8. The CDR3 length is 16 residues. In DNA form, the CDR3 reads TGCGCCAGCAGCCCACCACTAGCGCTGAGCACAGATACGCAGTATTTT. Protein sequence: CASSPPLALSTDTQYF.

The CDR3: CASSVAAKTEAFF. DNA for the CDR3: TGTGCCAGCAGCGTGGCGGCAAAAACTGAAGCTTTCTTT. The rearrangement joins TRBV5-4 to TRBJ1-1; D uncertain. Germline CDR1 and CDR2: SGHNT and YYREEE (reference sequence). The V end was cut by 4 bases, the J end by 5 bases, with 12 bases between. CDR3 length equals 13 residues.

A word on this clonotype: It may be a read error: a sequence one base away is much more abundant. The chain links TRBV7-2 to TRBJ2-3, with TRBD2 matching over 7 bases. The CDR3 totals 14 residues. Per germline, CDR1 SGHTA and CDR2 FQGNSA. Germline trimming cut 3 bases from V and 14 bases from J; bases unmatched to any gene: 14. The CDR3 sequence: CASSFRAGGRYAYF. CDR3 sequence (DNA): TGTGCCAGCAGCTTTCGGGCCGGGGGGAGATACGCGTATTTT.

The rearrangement links TRBV4-2 to TRBJ2-1; D may correspond to TRBD1 or TRBD2 (5 bases each). The CDR3 is made up of 19 amino acids. V was pared by 4 bases and J by 3 bases, with 25 bases between. Germline V CDR1 and CDR2: LGHNA, YNFKEQ. The CDR3: CASSLYSSRDAVGYNEQFF. The CDR3 region has the DNA TGTGCCAGCAGCCTTTACTCAAGTCGGGACGCAGTAGGCTACAATGAGCAGTTCTTC.

The J gene is TRBJ2-5, the V gene TRBV5-1, with 9 bases identical to TRBD1. The end of the DNA is better explained by TRBJ2-7, so the J call may be wrong. The CDR3 contains 15 residues. CDR1 and CDR2 from the germline V gene are SGHRS and YFSETQ. CDR3 residues: CASRVYGTGYHEQYF. In DNA form, the CDR3 reads TGCGCCAGCAGAGTATATGGGACAGGGTATCACGAGCAGTACTTC.

The V gene is TRBV5-5, the J gene TRBJ1-2, with TRBD1 matching over 12 bases. Germline CDR1 reads SGHKS; CDR2 reads YYEKEE (reference sequence). The CDR3 extends over 16 amino acids. Trimming took 4 bases from V and 2 from J; bases not matched to a gene: 6. CDR3 amino acids: CASSGTGGAGNYGYTF. CDR3 sequence (DNA): TGTGCCAGCAGCGGGACAGGGGGCGCCGGAAACTATGGCTACACCTTC. Drawing the rest from reference TRBV5-5 and TRBJ1-2, the complete variable domain is DAGVTQSPTHLIKTRGQQVTLRCSPISGHKSVSWYQQVLGQGPQFIFQYYEKEERGRGNFPDRFSARQFPNYSSELNVNALLLGDSALYLCASSGTGGAGNYGYTFGSGTRLTVV.

V and J are TRBV6-5 and TRBJ2-1; 7 bases are a match to TRBD2. Germline CDR1 reads MNHEY; CDR2 reads SVGAGI. With V trimmed by 5 bases and J by 5 bases, 9 bases remained unmatched. This CDR3 is 15 amino acids long. CDR3 nucleotides: TGTGCCAGCAGTCCTTCTCCGAGCGGGAACAATGAGCAGTTCTTC. Translation gives CASSPSPSGNNEQFF.

In its sample, this clonotype was seen once. The chain links TRBV5-8 to TRBJ1-4; 7 bases fit TRBD1. CDR3 length: 16 amino acids. Germline V lookup: CDR1 SGHTS, CDR2 YDEGEE. The J segment lost 6 bases and the V segment lost 3 bases, leaving 11 bases of the junction unmatched. CDR3 in amino acids: CASSSTDRVRDEKLFF. CDR3 nucleotides: TGTGCCAGCAGCTCAACCGACAGGGTTCGGGATGAAAAACTGTTTTTT.

The chain couples TRBV3-1 to TRBJ1-2, with D perhaps matching TRBD1 (5 bases). CDR3 length: 14 amino acids. Germline values: CDR1 LGHDT, CDR2 YNNKEL (reference sequence). The V end lost 6 bases, the J end lost 6 bases, and 17 bases lay between the germline ends. The CDR3 loop is CASSRRDGRNGYTF. The DNA for the CDR3 is TGTGCCAGCAGTAGACGGGACGGAAGAAATGGCTACACCTTC.

This clonotype showed up just a few times. This chain's CDR3 is CASSWRGWENIQYF. The CDR3, as DNA: TGCGCCAGCAGCTGGAGGGGTTGGGAAAACATTCAGTACTTC. This rearrangement joins TRBV5-1 to TRBJ2-4; D possibly corresponds to TRBD2 (6 bases). The CDR3 consists of 14 residues. Trimming took 3 bases from V and 5 from J, leaving 12 bases between them. Germline CDR1 and CDR2: SGHRS and YFSETQ.

This clonotype appeared a few times. The CDR3 region has the DNA TGTGCCAGCAGCCTGCGGCTATATGGCTACACCTTC. Translated, it gives CASSLRLYGYTF. This rearrangement joins TRBV13 to TRBJ1-2; D uncertain. With 5 bases removed from V and 5 bases from J, the gap between germline ends came to 9 bases. Germline CDR1 and CDR2: PRHDT and FYEKMQ (reference sequence). The CDR3 length is 12 residues.

The chain carries TRBV5-1 and TRBJ1-4; TRBD1 matches 7 bases. Germline CDR1 and CDR2: SGHRS and YFSETQ. The CDR3 runs 13 residues. The J segment lost 8 bases and the V segment lost 2 bases, leaving 3 bases of the junction unmatched. The CDR3 sequence: CASSFGTDEKLFF. CDR3 in DNA: TGCGCCAGCAGCTTTGGGACAGACGAAAAACTGTTTTTT. Together with reference TRBV5-1 and TRBJ1-4, the CDR3 gives the full variable domain: KAGVTQTPRYLIKTRGQQVTLSCSPISGHRSVSWYQQTPGQGLQFLFEYFSETQRNKGNFPGRFSGRQFSNSRSEMNVSTLELGDSALYLCASSFGTDEKLFFGSGTQLSVL.

This chain joins TRBV6-5 and TRBJ2-2; the match to TRBD2 covers 10 bases. Per the germline V gene, CDR1 is MNHEY and CDR2 is SVGAGI. The junction had 3 bases not matched to a gene; V was cut back by 6 bases and J by 5 bases. This CDR3 region has 14 residues. The CDR3 region is CASRPAGGTGELFF. The CDR3, as DNA: TGTGCCAGCAGACCAGCGGGAGGGACCGGGGAGCTGTTTTTT.

This clonotype was found many times. V and J are TRBV7-2 and TRBJ2-3, with TRBD2 matching 7 bases. J gave up 1 base and V 6 bases, and 10 bases lay outside the gene matches. Germline-derived CDR1 and CDR2 are SGHTA and FQGNSA. This CDR3 spans 16 amino acids. The CDR3 region has the DNA TGTGCCAGCAGTGAGGGCGGGAGAGACGGCACAGATACGCAGTATTTT. This translates into CASSEGGRDGTDTQYF.

The V gene is TRBV20-1, the J gene TRBJ2-3; a weak D match, TRBD2 (6 bases). Trimming removed 7 bases at V and 0 bases at J, with 20 bases between. Germline-derived CDR1 and CDR2 are DFQATT and SNEGSKA (reference sequence). The CDR3 runs to 16 residues. The CDR3 bases are TGCAGTGTGCTAGCCCCCCTGGAGGGAAGCACAGATACGCAGTATTTT. Translated, it gives CSVLAPLEGSTDTQYF.

This clonotype was seen a few times. The chain combines TRBV20-1 with TRBJ2-1; a weak D match, TRBD2 (6 bases). Trimming took 1 base from V and 6 from J, leaving 16 bases between them. The CDR3 spans 15 residues. From germline, CDR1 is DFQATT and CDR2 SNEGSKA (reference sequence). Here the CDR3 DNA reads TGCAGTGCTAGAGCCCTCGGGGGAGATCTCAATGAGCAGTTCTTC. Translating gives CSARALGGDLNEQFF.

The chain is built from TRBV2 and TRBJ1-2; D remains ambiguous. Trimming removed 2 bases from V and 7 bases from J, with 17 bases in between. CDR1 and CDR2 from the germline V gene are SNHLY and FYNNEI. This CDR3 is built from 15 residues. The CDR3 nucleotides read TGTGCCAGCAGTGAAATCGGAGGGAGGTCTGGTGGCTACACCTTC. Its translation: CASSEIGGRSGGYTF.

This chain uses TRBV20-1 with TRBJ2-7, with 7 bases identical to TRBD1. The last part of the DNA fits TRBJ2-5 better; the J call may be wrong. Germline V gene lookup returns CDR1 DFQATT and CDR2 SNEGSKA (reference sequence). The CDR3 has 15 residues. DNA for the CDR3: TGCAGTGCGCGACTGATGACAGGGAAGTCGGAGACCCAGTACTTC. Its translation: CSARLMTGKSETQYF.